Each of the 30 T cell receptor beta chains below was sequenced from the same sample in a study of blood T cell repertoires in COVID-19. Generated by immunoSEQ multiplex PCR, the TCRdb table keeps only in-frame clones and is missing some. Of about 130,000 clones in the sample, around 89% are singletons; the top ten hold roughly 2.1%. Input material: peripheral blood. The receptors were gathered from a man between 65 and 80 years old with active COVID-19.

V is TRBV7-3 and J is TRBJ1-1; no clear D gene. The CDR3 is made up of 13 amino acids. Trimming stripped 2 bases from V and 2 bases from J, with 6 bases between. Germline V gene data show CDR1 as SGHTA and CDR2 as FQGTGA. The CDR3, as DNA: TGTGCCAGCAGCTTATACCTAAACACTGAAGCTTTCTTT. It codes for CASSLYLNTEAFF.

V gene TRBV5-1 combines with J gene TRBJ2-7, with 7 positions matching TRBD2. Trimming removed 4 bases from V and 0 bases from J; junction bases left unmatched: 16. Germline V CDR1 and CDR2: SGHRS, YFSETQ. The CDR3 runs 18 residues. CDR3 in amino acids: CASSANLVLAANSYEQYF. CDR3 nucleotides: TGCGCCAGCAGCGCCAACCTGGTTCTAGCGGCGAACTCCTACGAGCAGTACTTC. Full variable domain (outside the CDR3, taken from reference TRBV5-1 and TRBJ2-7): KAGVTQTPRYLIKTRGQQVTLSCSPISGHRSVSWYQQTPGQGLQFLFEYFSETQRNKGNFPGRFSGRQFSNSRSEMNVSTLELGDSALYLCASSANLVLAANSYEQYFGPGTRLTVT.

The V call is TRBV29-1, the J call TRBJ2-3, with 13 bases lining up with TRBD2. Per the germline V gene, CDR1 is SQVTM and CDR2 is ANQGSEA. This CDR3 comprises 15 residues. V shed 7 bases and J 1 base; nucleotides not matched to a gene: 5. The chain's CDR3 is CSAGTSGTRTDTQYF. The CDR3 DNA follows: TGCAGCGCTGGGACTAGCGGGACCCGCACAGATACGCAGTATTTT.

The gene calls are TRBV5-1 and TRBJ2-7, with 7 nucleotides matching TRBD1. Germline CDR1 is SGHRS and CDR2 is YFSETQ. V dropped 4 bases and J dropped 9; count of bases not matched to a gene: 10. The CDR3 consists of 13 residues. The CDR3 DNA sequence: TGCGCCAGCAGCCGGGATGACAGGGTCGGGCAGTACTTC. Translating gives CASSRDDRVGQYF.

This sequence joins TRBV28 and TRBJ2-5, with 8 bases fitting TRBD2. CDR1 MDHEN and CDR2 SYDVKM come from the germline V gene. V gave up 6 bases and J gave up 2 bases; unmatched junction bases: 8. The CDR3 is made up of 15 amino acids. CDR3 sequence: CASSRTSGKQETQYF. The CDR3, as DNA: TGTGCCAGCAGCCGAACTAGCGGAAAACAAGAGACCCAGTACTTC.

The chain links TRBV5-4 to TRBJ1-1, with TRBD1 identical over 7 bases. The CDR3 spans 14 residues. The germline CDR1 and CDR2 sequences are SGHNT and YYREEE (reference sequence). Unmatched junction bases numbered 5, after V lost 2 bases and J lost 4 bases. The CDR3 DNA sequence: TGTGCCAGCAGCTTTGAAGGGGGCTTCACTGAAGCTTTCTTT. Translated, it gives CASSFEGGFTEAFF. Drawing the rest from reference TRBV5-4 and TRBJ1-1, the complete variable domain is ETGVTQSPTHLIKTRGQQVTLRCSSQSGHNTVSWYQQALGQGPQFIFQYYREEENGRGNFPPRFSGLQFPNYSSELNVNALELDDSALYLCASSFEGGFTEAFFGQGTRLTVV.

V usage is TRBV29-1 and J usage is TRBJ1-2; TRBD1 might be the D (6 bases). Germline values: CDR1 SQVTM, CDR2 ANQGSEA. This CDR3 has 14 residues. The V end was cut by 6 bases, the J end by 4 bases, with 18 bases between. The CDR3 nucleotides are TGCAGCGTCCTACGGGGGGGACAAGCCTATGGCTACACCTTC. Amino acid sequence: CSVLRGGQAYGYTF.

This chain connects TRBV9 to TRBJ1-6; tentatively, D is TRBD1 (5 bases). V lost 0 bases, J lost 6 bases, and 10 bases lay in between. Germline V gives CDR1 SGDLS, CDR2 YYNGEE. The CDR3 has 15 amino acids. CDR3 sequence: CASSVEVTANSPLHF. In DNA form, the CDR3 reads TGTGCCAGCAGCGTAGAAGTGACAGCTAATTCACCCCTCCACTTT.

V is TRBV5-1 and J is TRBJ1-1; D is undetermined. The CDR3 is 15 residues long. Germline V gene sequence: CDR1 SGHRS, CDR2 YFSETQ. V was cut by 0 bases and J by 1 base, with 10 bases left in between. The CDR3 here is CASSLVEGSNTEAFF. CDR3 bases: TGCGCCAGCAGCTTGGTGGAGGGATCGAACACTGAAGCTTTCTTT.

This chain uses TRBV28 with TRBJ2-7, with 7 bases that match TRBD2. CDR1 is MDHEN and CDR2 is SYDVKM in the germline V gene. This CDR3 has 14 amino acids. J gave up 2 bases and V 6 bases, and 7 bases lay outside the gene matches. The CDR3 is CASSLLGLAYEQYF. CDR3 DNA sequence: TGTGCCAGCAGCCTTCTCGGACTAGCCTACGAGCAGTACTTC.

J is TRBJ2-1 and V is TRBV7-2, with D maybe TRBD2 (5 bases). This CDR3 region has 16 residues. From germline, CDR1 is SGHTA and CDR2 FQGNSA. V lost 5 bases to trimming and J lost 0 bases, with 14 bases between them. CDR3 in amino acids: CASSPYAGPSYNEQFF. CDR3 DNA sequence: TGTGCCAGCAGCCCATACGCGGGCCCCTCCTACAATGAGCAGTTCTTC.

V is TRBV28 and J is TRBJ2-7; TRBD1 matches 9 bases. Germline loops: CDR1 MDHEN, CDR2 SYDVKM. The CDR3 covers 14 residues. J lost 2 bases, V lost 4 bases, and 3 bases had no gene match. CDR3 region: CASSYTGGTYEQYF. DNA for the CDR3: TGTGCCAGCAGTTATACAGGGGGCACCTACGAGCAGTACTTC.

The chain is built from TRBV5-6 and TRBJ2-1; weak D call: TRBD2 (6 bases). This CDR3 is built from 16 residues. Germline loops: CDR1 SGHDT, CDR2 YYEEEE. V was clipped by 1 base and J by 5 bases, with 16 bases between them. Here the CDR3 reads CASSLRWREGNNEQFF. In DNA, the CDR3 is TGTGCCAGCAGCTTGAGGTGGCGGGAAGGGAACAATGAGCAGTTCTTC. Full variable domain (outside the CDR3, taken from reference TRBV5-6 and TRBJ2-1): DAGVTQSPTHLIKTRGQQVTLRCSPKSGHDTVSWYQQALGQGPQFIFQYYEEEERQRGNFPDRFSGHQFPNYSSELNVNALLLGDSALYLCASSLRWREGNNEQFFGPGTRLTVL.

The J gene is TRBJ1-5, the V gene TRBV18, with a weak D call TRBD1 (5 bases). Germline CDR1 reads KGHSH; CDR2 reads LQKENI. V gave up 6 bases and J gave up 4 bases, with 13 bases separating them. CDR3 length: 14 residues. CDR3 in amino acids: CASSSGSGNQPQHF. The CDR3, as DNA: TGTGCCAGCTCCTCCGGGTCAGGGAATCAGCCCCAGCATTTT.

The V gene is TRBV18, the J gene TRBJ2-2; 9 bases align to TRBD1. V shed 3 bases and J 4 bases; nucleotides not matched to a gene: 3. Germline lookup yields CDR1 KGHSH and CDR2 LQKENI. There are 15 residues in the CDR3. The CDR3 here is CASSPRQGGTGELFF. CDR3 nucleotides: TGTGCCAGCTCACCTCGACAGGGGGGCACCGGGGAGCTGTTTTTT.

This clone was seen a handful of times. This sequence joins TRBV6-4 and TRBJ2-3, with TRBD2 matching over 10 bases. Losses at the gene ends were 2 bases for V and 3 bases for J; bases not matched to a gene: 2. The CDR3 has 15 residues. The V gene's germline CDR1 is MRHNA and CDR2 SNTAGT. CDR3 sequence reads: CASSDEGLATDTQYF. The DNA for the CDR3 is TGTGCCAGCAGTGACGAGGGACTAGCGACAGATACGCAGTATTTT.

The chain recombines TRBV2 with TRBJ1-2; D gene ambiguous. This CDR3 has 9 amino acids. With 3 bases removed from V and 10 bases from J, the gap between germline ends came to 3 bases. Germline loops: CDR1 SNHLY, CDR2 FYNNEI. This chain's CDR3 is CASSEAYTF. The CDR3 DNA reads TGTGCCAGCAGTGAGGCCTACACCTTC.

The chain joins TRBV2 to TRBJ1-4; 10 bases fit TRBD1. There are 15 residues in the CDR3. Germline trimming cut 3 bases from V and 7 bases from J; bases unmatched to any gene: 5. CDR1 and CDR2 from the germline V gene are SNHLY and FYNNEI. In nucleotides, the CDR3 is TGTGCCAGCAGTGATGGGACAGGGGTGACTGAAAAACTGTTTTTT. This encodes CASSDGTGVTEKLFF.

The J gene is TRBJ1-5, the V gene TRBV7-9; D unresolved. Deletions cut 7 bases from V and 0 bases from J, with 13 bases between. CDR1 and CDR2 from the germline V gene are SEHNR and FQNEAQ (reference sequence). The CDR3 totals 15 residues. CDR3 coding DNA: TGTGCCAGCACCCCCAACAGAGATAGCAATCAGCCCCAGCATTTT. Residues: CASTPNRDSNQPQHF.

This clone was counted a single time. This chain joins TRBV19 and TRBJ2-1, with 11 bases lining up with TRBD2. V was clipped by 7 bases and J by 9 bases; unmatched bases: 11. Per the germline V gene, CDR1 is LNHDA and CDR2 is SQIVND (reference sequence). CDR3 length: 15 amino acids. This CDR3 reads CASKGRLAGGTEQFF. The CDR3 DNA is TGTGCCAGTAAGGGTCGGCTAGCGGGAGGAACTGAGCAGTTCTTC.

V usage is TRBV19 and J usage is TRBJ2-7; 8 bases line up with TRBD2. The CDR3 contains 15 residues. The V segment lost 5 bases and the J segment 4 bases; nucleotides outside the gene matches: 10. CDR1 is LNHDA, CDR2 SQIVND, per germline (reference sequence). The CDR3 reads CASSPAGTRPYEQYF. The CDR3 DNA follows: TGTGCCAGTAGTCCAGCCGGGACTAGGCCTTACGAGCAGTACTTC.

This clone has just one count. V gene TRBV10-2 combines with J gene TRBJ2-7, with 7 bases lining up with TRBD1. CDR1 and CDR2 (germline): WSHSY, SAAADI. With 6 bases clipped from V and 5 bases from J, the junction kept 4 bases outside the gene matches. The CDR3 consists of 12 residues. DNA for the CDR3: TGCGCCAGCAGGGGACAGATTGACGAGCAGTACTTC. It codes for CASRGQIDEQYF.

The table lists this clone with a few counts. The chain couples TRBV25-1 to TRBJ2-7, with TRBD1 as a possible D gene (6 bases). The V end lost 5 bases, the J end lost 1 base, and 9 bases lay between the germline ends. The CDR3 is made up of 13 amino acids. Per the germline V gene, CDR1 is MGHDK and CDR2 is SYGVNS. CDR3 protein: CASSFTGSYEQYF. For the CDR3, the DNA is TGTGCCAGCAGTTTTACAGGGTCCTACGAGCAGTACTTC.

The CDR3 is CASSQDPGQPGSPLHF. CDR3 sequence (DNA): TGTGCCAGCAGCCAAGACCCTGGACAGCCCGGGTCACCCCTCCACTTT. The V and J genes are TRBV4-2 and TRBJ1-6; a possible D gene is TRBD1 (6 bases). Germline CDR1 LGHNA, CDR2 YNFKEQ. V lost 0 bases, J lost 10 bases, and 16 bases lay in between. CDR3 length: 16 residues.

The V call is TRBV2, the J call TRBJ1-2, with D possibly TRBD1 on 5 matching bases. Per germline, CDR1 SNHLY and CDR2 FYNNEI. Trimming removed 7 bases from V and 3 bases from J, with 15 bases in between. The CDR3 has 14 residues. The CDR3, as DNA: TGTGCCAGCAAAACAGGCCTGAGAGACTATGGCTACACCTTC. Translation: CASKTGLRDYGYTF.

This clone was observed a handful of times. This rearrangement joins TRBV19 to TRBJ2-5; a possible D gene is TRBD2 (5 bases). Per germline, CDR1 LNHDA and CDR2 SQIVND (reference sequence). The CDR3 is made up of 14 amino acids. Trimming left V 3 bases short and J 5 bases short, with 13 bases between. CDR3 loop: CASSISGTGETQYF. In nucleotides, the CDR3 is TGTGCCAGTAGTATCTCCGGCACGGGGGAGACCCAGTACTTC.

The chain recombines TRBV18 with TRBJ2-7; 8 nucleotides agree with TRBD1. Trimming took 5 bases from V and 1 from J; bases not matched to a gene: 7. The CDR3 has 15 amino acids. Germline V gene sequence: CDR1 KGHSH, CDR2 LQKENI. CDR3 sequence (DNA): TGTGCCAGCTCAGGAAACAGGGGGTCTTCCTACGAGCAGTACTTC. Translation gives CASSGNRGSSYEQYF.

The CDR3 DNA is TGTGCCAGCAGCCCAACTGGGACATCAAACACCGGGGAGCTGTTTTTT. Translation gives CASSPTGTSNTGELFF. The rearrangement links TRBV7-7 to TRBJ2-2; D is possibly TRBD1 (6 bases). V was cut by 5 bases and J by 2 bases, with 15 bases left in between. The CDR3 loop spans 16 amino acids. Germline V lookup: CDR1 SSHAT, CDR2 FNYEAQ (reference sequence). Based on the CDR3 plus reference TRBV7-7 and TRBJ2-2, the full variable domain is GAGVSQSPRYKVTKRGQDVTLRCDPISSHATLYWYQQALGQGPEFLTYFNYEAQPDKSGLPSDRFSAERPEGSISTLTIQRTEQRDSAMYRCASSPTGTSNTGELFFGEGSRLTVL.

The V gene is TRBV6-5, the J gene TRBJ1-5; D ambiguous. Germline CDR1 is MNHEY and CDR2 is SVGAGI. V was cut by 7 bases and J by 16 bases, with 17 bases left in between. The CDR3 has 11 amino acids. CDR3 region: CASTDQVFIHF. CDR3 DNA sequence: TGTGCCAGCACCGACCAGGTGTTCATTCATTTT.

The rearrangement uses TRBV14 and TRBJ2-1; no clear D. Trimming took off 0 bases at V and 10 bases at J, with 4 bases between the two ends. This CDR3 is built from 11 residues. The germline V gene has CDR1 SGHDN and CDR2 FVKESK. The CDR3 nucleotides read TGTGCCAGCAGCCAAGAGCGAGAGCAGTTCTTC. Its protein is CASSQEREQFF.